Listed below are T cell receptor beta chains from one sample, sequenced in a study of early T cells in non-severe SARS-CoV-2 infection. TCRdb reprocessed the 5' RACE reads via MiXCR and lists one record per CDR3 protein. The data contain about 76,000 distinct CDR3 sequences, 15% of them seen just once; the ten biggest clones take up 10% to 15%. Sequenced input: whole blood. Receptor source: an adult who was a healthcare worker with PCR-confirmed SARS-CoV-2 infection or an uninfected control (not recorded which). Both conserved end residues are part of each CDR3. Each record gives: clone size, J gene, V gene, CDR3 protein. Expanded clones get a size class; other rows say once, few or many, or leave the size out.

>few|TRBJ2-3|TRBV19
CASSIGGGADTQYF
>.|TRBJ2-7|TRBV11-2
CASTHWAGRSYEQYF
>few|TRBJ1-4|TRBV10-1
CASSLTRTGPTNEKLFF
>few|TRBJ2-7|TRBV10-2
CASSGPPGGYEQYF
>.|TRBJ1-2|TRBV7-3
CASSSGQAVGYTF
>.|TRBJ2-3|TRBV21-1
CASRPDPRNPDTQYF
>.|TRBJ2-1|TRBV18
CASSGLAGGQDEQFF
>few|TRBJ2-1|TRBV4-2
CASSRDPSSYNEQFF
>many|TRBJ2-1|TRBV9
CASSADPLALSSYNEQFF
>.|TRBJ2-7|TRBV20-1
CSTTTGTAYEQYF
>many|TRBJ2-7|TRBV9
CASSLRGYRDEQYF
>.|TRBJ2-5|TRBV28
CASTRTETQYF
>few|TRBJ1-1|TRBV11-3
CASSPKWGTEAFF
>few|TRBJ2-2|TRBV12-3/TRBV12-4
CASSLVPGNTGELFF
>many|TRBJ2-1|TRBV4-2
CASSQSSLVGAMSYNEQFF
>few|TRBJ2-7|TRBV19
CASKAGRQGAPGEQYF
>.|TRBJ1-1|TRBV18
CASCRDRNTEAFF
>few|TRBJ2-7|TRBV20-1
CSAHHNKAYEQYF
>many|TRBJ2-7|TRBV12-3/TRBV12-4
CASSLGGPYEQYF
>.|TRBJ1-2|TRBV29-1
CSVDPGYGNGYTF
>.|TRBJ1-2|TRBV24-1
CATSASGAHGYTF
>.|TRBJ1-2|TRBV7-2
CASSLADNYGYTF
>few|TRBJ2-1|TRBV7-3
CASSHSGRAGSYNEQFF
>few|TRBJ2-4|TRBV18
CASSTQSENIQYF
>few|TRBJ2-5|TRBV20-1
CSARPSLQETQYF
>few|TRBJ2-3|TRBV5-1
CASRGRGPPDTQYF
>many|TRBJ2-1|TRBV20-1
CSARDASGGASYNEQFF
>few|TRBJ1-5|TRBV27
CASSSLDRGNNQPQHF
>.|TRBJ2-3|TRBV7-9
CASSSLEGTDTQYF
>few|TRBJ2-1|TRBV24-1
CATSDWGTGGDEQFF
>.|TRBJ2-1|TRBV19
CASSSPPLEQFF
>few|TRBJ2-1|TRBV20-1
CSAVRLGDEQFF
>.|TRBJ1-4|TRBV12-3/TRBV12-4
CTSSLTAFATNEKLFF
>.|TRBJ2-7|TRBV7-9
CASSPQLSYEQYF
>many|TRBJ1-2|TRBV7-9
CASSPTAMTEPNLYGYTF
>.|TRBJ1-4|TRBV28
CASSFAFSEKLFF
>.|TRBJ2-1|TRBV7-8
CASSYLAGGSENEQFF
>many|TRBJ2-3|TRBV2
CASRRNTDTQYF
>.|TRBJ2-1|TRBV19
CASRTSGRAGYNEQFF
>many|TRBJ1-5|TRBV4-1
CASSQDRGRQPQHF
>few|TRBJ2-7|TRBV9
CASSGPRGGGSSYEQYF
>many|TRBJ2-7|TRBV6-1
CASSDLDGYEQYF
>.|TRBJ2-4|TRBV5-1
CASSEGTAKNIQYF
>few|TRBJ1-2|TRBV7-3
CASSLVDGKGYTF
>.|TRBJ2-2|TRBV18
CASSPENTGELFF
>few|TRBJ2-2|TRBV7-9
CASSLARGGELFF
>few|TRBJ1-6|TRBV11-2
CASSFEGAYNSPLHF
>few|TRBJ1-2|TRBV6-5
CASSQTRSYGYTF
>.|TRBJ2-7|TRBV21-1
CAGLKLPTYEQYF
>many|TRBJ1-6|TRBV21-1
CASNLDRAMSSSPLHF
>.|TRBJ1-3|TRBV24-1
CATSETGTGNTIYF
>.|TRBJ1-1|TRBV28
CASRDSLNTEAFF
>few|TRBJ2-3|TRBV28
CASPPSGRGPTDTQYF
>few|TRBJ1-2|TRBV27
CASSLSGGAGYTF
>.|TRBJ1-2|TRBV12-3/TRBV12-4
CASSYRKGNYGYTF
>many|TRBJ2-1|TRBV29-1
CSVKGGWSSYNEQFF
>.|TRBJ2-7|TRBV7-2
CASSLRPPGEGNEQYF
>few|TRBJ2-7|TRBV29-1
CSVEGLAPTYEQYF
>.|TRBJ1-2|TRBV27
CASSLRQGLYYGYTF
>.|TRBJ1-1|TRBV5-6
CASSFEGAGNTEAFF